The TCR beta chain described here comes from a study of T cells in Graves' hyperthyroidism and ophthalmopathy. Findings and limits, study-wide: Within blood appeared most thyroid clonotypes that had expanded above 0.001.

Amplified regions were TCR beta CDR3 sequences from RNA transcripts. In the first-round RT-PCR of the TCR CDR3, the HTBI primer set was used. MiXCR, run by TCRdb on the multiplex PCR reads, gives a single entry per CDR3 protein. This sample yields some 400,000 distinct CDR3 sequences, of which over 15% are seen a single time; approximately 4% belongs to the top ten. After removal of 5 bases from V and 6 bases from J, the junction contained 18 bases not matched to a gene. CDR3 length: 17 amino acids. Germline CDR1 is SGHRS and CDR2 is YFSETQ. In this sample, this clonotype turned up many times. As yet, its antigen is unknown.

Sequenced sample: blood. The genes are TRBV5-1 and TRBJ1-2, with 8 bases lining up with TRBD1. The source is a woman aged 18-29 years with Graves' hyperthyroidism. The CDR3 coding sequence is TGCGCCAGCAGGGACAGGGACCCGGCCAGACGCTTCAATGGCTACACCTTC. It translates to CASRDRDPARRFNGYTF.